The clone carrying this T cell receptor beta chain was recorded many times. The antigen is not known. The data are from a study of Graves' ophthalmopathy and Graves' hyperthyroidism. Study-level background: Peripheral blood was obtained at first diagnosis, ahead of any treatment.

Among the exclusions were patients with other autoimmune diseases, uncontrolled infections, pregnancy or lactation. Diagnosis was based on clinical symptoms, serum thyroxine, TRAb, thyroid ultrasound and orbital computed tomography. The CDR3 runs 15 residues. V lost 5 bases to trimming and J lost 2 bases; unmatched junction nucleotides: 8. The germline CDR1 and CDR2 sequences are MNHEY and SVGAGI. RNA transcripts were the source from which TCR beta CDR3 regions were amplified. First-round RT-PCR relied on HTBI primers, and a second-round multiplex PCR came next. TCRdb reprocessed the multiplex PCR reads via MiXCR and lists one record per CDR3 protein. Of just over 600,000 distinct CDR3 sequences in the sample, 20% to 25% were seen once. Study results and limitations: Thyroid clonotypes that were expanded above 0.001 frequency mostly also appeared in blood.

The sample was peripheral blood. The clonotype originates from a woman aged 18-29 years with stable Graves' hyperthyroidism. Some clones in this sample may be carry-over from other donors' samples. This rearrangement joins TRBV6-5 to TRBJ2-5, with TRBD1 identical over 7 bases. CDR3 sequence: CASSHWGQIQETQYF. CDR3 bases: TGTGCCAGCAGTCACTGGGGACAGATACAAGAGACCCAGTACTTC.